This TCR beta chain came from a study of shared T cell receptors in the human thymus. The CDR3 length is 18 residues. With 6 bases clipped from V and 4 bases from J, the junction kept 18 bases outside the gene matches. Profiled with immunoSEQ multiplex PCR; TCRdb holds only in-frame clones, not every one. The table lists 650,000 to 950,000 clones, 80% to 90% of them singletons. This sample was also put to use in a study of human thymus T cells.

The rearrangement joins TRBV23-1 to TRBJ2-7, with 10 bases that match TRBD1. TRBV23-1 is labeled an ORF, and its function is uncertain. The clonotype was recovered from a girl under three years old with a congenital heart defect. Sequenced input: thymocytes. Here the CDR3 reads CASRTGTGVQGLGYEQYF. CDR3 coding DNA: TGCGCCAGCAGGACCGGGACAGGGGTTCAGGGACTGGGGTACGAGCAGTACTTC.